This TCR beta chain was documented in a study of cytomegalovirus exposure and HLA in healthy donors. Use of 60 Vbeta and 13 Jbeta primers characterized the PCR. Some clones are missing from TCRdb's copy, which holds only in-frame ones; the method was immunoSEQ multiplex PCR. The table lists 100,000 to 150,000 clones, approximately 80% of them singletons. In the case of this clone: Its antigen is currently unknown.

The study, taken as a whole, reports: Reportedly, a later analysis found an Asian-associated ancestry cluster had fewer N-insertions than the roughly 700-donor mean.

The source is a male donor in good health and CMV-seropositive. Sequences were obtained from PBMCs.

For the CDR3, the DNA is TGTGCCAGCAACGGACTAGCGGGAACCTACGAGCAGTACTTC. Protein: CASNGLAGTYEQYF. The chain employs TRBV6-1 and TRBJ2-7; 12 bases are shared with TRBD2. The CDR3 has 14 residues. The germline gives CDR1 MNHNS, CDR2 SASEGT. Unmatched junction bases numbered 3, after V lost 7 bases and J lost 2 bases.